A single sample gave rise to the 10 T cell receptor beta chains below, sequenced in a study of CD8 T cells in ankylosing spondylitis. TCRdb passed the 5' RACE reads through MiXCR, listing each CDR3 protein once. In the table there are approximately 220,000 distinct CDR3 sequences, around 16% of which are singletons. What these receptors recognize is not known. General observations from the study: A TCR beta motif made of 7 to 9 highly homologous variants seemed typical of ankylosing spondylitis blood.

The material sequenced was blood, either unsorted or a sorted T cell fraction (not recorded which). The receptors derive from a male donor with ankylosing spondylitis.

The chain employs TRBV11-3 and TRBJ2-1; possibly TRBD2 for D (6 bases). Per the germline V gene, CDR1 is SGHNT and CDR2 is YENEEA. V lost 1 base and J lost 8, with 9 bases in between. The CDR3 length is 13 residues. CDR3 DNA sequence: TGTGCCAGCAGCTTAGTATGGAGGGATGAGCAGTTCTTC. Its translation: CASSLVWRDEQFF.

The chain has TRBV7-2 and TRBJ2-1; D uncertain. The CDR3 extends over 14 amino acids. Per the germline V gene, CDR1 is SGHTA and CDR2 is FQGNSA. With 7 bases removed from V and 5 bases from J, the gap between germline ends came to 15 bases. The chain's CDR3 is CASTFTTYNNEQFF. The DNA for the CDR3 is TGTGCCAGCACCTTTACTACTTACAACAATGAGCAGTTCTTC.

The table lists this clonotype with a few counts. This sequence joins TRBV5-1 and TRBJ1-4, with D hard to call. This CDR3 comprises 15 residues. V was shortened by 0 bases and J by 3 bases, with 9 bases between the two germline ends. Germline CDR1 reads SGHRS; CDR2 reads YFSETQ. Written as DNA, the CDR3 is TGCGCCAGCAGCTTGGTCGCAGAGTCTAATGAAAAACTGTTTTTT. This sequence encodes CASSLVAESNEKLFF.

This clonotype was seen a handful of times. This chain links TRBV7-8 with TRBJ2-3, with TRBD2 identical over 8 bases. After removal of 0 bases from V and 2 bases from J, the junction contained 4 bases not matched to a gene. CDR1 is SGHVS, CDR2 FQNEAQ, per germline. This CDR3 comprises 16 residues. The CDR3 DNA follows: TGTGCCAGCAGCTTAGCGTTTAGCGGGGACACAGATACGCAGTATTTT. It translates to CASSLAFSGDTDTQYF.

This clonotype has only a few counts. A junction end diverges from the germline sequence, so it may reflect a read error. The V call is TRBV7-7, the J call TRBJ2-3; 9 bases line up with TRBD2. The CDR3 is made up of 20 amino acids. Looked up from germline, CDR1 is SSHAT and CDR2 is FNYEAQ (reference sequence). The CDR3 loop reads CASSLGPVWSSGGSTDTQYF. The CDR3, as DNA: TGTGCTAGCAGCTTAGGCCCTGTATGGAGTAGCGGGGGTAGCACAGATACGCAGTATTTT.

The chain links TRBV13 to TRBJ1-6; 8 bases are a match to TRBD1. The CDR3 covers 14 residues. Germline CDR1 and CDR2: PRHDT and FYEKMQ (reference sequence). Losses at the gene ends were 5 bases for V and 7 bases for J; bases not matched to a gene: 4. This CDR3 reads CASSQGTGNSPLHF. Here the CDR3 DNA reads TGTGCCAGCAGCCAGGGGACAGGAAATTCACCCCTCCACTTT.

This chain connects TRBV9 to TRBJ2-1; 8 bases align to TRBD2. The CDR3 contains 17 residues. With V trimmed by 4 bases and J by 0 bases, 9 bases remained unmatched. Germline CDR1 and CDR2: SGDLS and YYNGEE. The CDR3 here is CASSPLRSGSSYNEQFF. In DNA, the CDR3 is TGTGCCAGCAGCCCTCTACGGAGCGGGAGCTCCTACAATGAGCAGTTCTTC.

V gene TRBV5-6 combines with J gene TRBJ2-7; possible D gene TRBD2, 5 bases. This CDR3 spans 15 amino acids. From germline, CDR1 is SGHDT and CDR2 YYEEEE. Trimming removed 4 bases at V and 3 bases at J, with 17 bases between. CDR3 nucleotide sequence: TGTGCCAGCAGCCTGTTTGAGGGCGGGTACTACGAGCAGTACTTC. This gives the protein CASSLFEGGYYEQYF. The full variable domain, in which reference TRBV5-6 and TRBJ2-7 provide the parts outside the CDR3, is DAGVTQSPTHLIKTRGQQVTLRCSPKSGHDTVSWYQQALGQGPQFIFQYYEEEERQRGNFPDRFSGHQFPNYSSELNVNALLLGDSALYLCASSLFEGGYYEQYFGPGTRLTVT.

The V gene is TRBV12-3 or TRBV12-4, the J gene TRBJ2-7; D is unclear. V was pared by 4 bases and J by 2 bases, with 18 bases between. The CDR3 is 16 amino acids. This CDR3 is CASSSINLDDAYEQYF. The DNA of the CDR3 is TGTGCCAGCAGTTCTATAAACCTGGACGATGCCTACGAGCAGTACTTC.

The genes are TRBV6-5 and TRBJ2-2; 8 positions agree with TRBD2. This CDR3 is 15 amino acids long. J was trimmed by 7 bases and V by 0 bases; bases with no gene match: 4. CDR1 and CDR2 from the germline V gene are MNHEY and SVGAGI. CDR3 sequence (DNA): TGTGCCAGCAGTTACTCGGCGGGGGGTGTCGGGGAGCTGTTTTTT. This sequence encodes CASSYSAGGVGELFF.